What follows are 8 T cell receptor beta chains derived from one specimen sequenced in a study of T cell repertoires in cytomegalovirus infection. TCRdb itself ran the reads through MiXCR, one entry per CDR3 protein. The profile shows approximately 140,000 distinct CDR3 sequences, approximately 5.9% of them singletons. Sample: PBMCs. The receptors shown here come from a human donor in good health (CMV status not recorded). Some clones in this sample may be carry-over from other donors' samples.

Worth noting for this clonotype: A much larger clone is a single base away; this may be a read error. The rearrangement joins TRBV5-1 to TRBJ1-2, with D perhaps matching TRBD1 (6 bases). The CDR3 covers 15 residues. Trimming took 4 bases from V and 8 from J, leaving 21 bases between them. Germline V gene lookup returns CDR1 SGHRS and CDR2 YFSETQ. CDR3 amino acids: CASSPRNREQGGYTF. CDR3 sequence (DNA): TGCGCCAGCAGCCCGCGGAACAGGGAGCAAGGCGGCTACACCTTC. Variable domain in full (rest from reference TRBV5-1 and TRBJ1-2): KAGVTQTPRYLIKTRGQQVTLSCSPISGHRSVSWYQQTPGQGLQFLFEYFSETQRNKGNFPGRFSGRQFSNSRSEMNVSTLELGDSALYLCASSPRNREQGGYTFGSGTRLTVV.

The table lists this clonotype with many counts. The chain joins TRBV20-1 to TRBJ1-3, with 8 bases that match TRBD1. The CDR3 loop spans 14 amino acids. V was clipped by 6 bases and J by 0 bases; unmatched bases: 4. The germline CDR1 and CDR2 sequences are DFQATT and SNEGSKA (reference sequence). CDR3 DNA: TGCAGTGCACCTACAGGGGGCTCTGGAAACACCATATATTTT. Translating it yields CSAPTGGSGNTIYF.

This chain uses TRBV20-1 with TRBJ2-1; D not certain. The CDR3 sequence is 15 residues long. Germline assignment: CDR1 DFQATT and CDR2 SNEGSKA (reference sequence). Trimming cost V 6 bases and J 4 bases, with 19 bases left between them. CDR3 sequence: CSAEKVGFRYNEQFF. CDR3 bases: TGCAGTGCAGAAAAGGTGGGGTTCAGGTACAATGAGCAGTTCTTC.

In this sample, this clonotype turned up a few times. The chain combines TRBV23-1 with TRBJ1-3, with a tentative D call TRBD1 (5 bases). Being an ORF, TRBV23-1 has a function that is uncertain. The length of the CDR3 is 14 residues. V was pared by 0 bases and J by 4 bases, with 7 bases between. The CDR3, as DNA: TGCGCCAGCAGTCAATCGGGGCCCGGAAACACCATATATTTT. Residues: CASSQSGPGNTIYF.

This clonotype was seen only a few times. An end of the junction does not agree with germline; a read error may underlie this. The rearrangement joins TRBV7-9 to TRBJ1-2, with 11 bases identical to TRBD1. CDR3 length: 16 residues. Per germline, CDR1 SEHNR and CDR2 FQNEAQ (reference sequence). The CDR3 DNA is TGTGCCAGCAGCGTAGCCTCCGGGACAGGGGGGTATGGCTACACCTTC. This gives the protein CASSVASGTGGYGYTF.

This clonotype appeared many times. This chain joins TRBV10-3 and TRBJ1-2; no firm D call. From germline, CDR1 is ENHRY and CDR2 SYGVKD. The V end was cut by 2 bases, the J end by 8 bases, with 9 bases between. The CDR3 totals 12 residues. The CDR3 DNA reads TGTGCCATCAGTGAGCCCATGGGGGGCTACACCTTC. It translates to CAISEPMGGYTF.

The gene calls are TRBV29-1 and TRBJ2-5; a weak D match, TRBD2 (5 bases). Trimming took off 8 bases at V and 5 bases at J, with 15 bases between the two ends. The CDR3 extends over 12 amino acids. CDR1 is SQVTM and CDR2 is ANQGSEA in the germline V gene. The CDR3, as DNA: TGCAGCCTAGTGGCGGGCGTTGAGACCCAGTACTTC. The encoded protein is CSLVAGVETQYF.

Many counts were recorded for this clonotype. The chain carries TRBV5-6 and TRBJ2-5; TRBD1 or TRBD2 may be the D gene (6 bases each). This CDR3 comprises 13 residues. V lost 6 bases and J 3 bases, leaving 12 bases between the germline ends. Germline CDR1 reads SGHDT; CDR2 reads YYEEEE. In DNA form, the CDR3 reads TGTGCCAGCACCCGGGGGCTCGAAGAGACCCAGTACTTC. This encodes CASTRGLEETQYF.